Listed here is a single T cell receptor (beta chain). Its antigen is not identified. This sample's treatment: approximately 9-day PBMC culture with coronavirus spike peptide pools or control peptides (ViraFEST assay). These data belong to a study of vaccination and CD4 T cells after COVID-19. Whole-study results and caveats: The analysis of convalescent patients involved relatively few individuals and lacked early post-infection timepoints.

Germline V lookup: CDR1 LNHDA, CDR2 SQIVND (reference sequence). The CDR3 is 13 residues long. The V end lost 7 bases, the J end lost 0 bases, and 4 bases lay between the germline ends. Cultured CD4+ T cell DNA underwent sequencing with the Oncomine TCR Beta short-read assay. Cultured CD4+ T cells yielded the extracted genomic DNA. Using its own MiXCR run on the PCR reads, TCRdb lists one record per CDR3 protein. The sample lists more than 20,000 distinct CDR3 sequences, roughly 45% occurring once. The source of this sequence is a human donor who had recovered from COVID-19. Sequencing used CD4+ T cells from blood, cultured in vitro. The chain couples TRBV19 to TRBJ2-6; D gene ambiguous. The chain's CDR3 is CASKFSGANVLTF. Written as DNA, the CDR3 is TGTGCCAGTAAGTTCTCTGGGGCCAACGTCCTGACTTTC.